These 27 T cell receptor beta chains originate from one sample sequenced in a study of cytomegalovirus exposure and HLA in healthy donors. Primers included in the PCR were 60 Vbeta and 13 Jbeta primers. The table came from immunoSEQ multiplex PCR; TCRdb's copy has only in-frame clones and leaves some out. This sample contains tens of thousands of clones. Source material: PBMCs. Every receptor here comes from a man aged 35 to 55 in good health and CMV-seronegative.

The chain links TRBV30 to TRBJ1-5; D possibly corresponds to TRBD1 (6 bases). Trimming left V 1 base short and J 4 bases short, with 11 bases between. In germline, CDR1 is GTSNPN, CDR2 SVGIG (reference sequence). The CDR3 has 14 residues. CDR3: CAWSGQASNQPQHF. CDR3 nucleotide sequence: TGTGCCTGGAGTGGACAGGCTTCAAATCAGCCCCAGCATTTT.

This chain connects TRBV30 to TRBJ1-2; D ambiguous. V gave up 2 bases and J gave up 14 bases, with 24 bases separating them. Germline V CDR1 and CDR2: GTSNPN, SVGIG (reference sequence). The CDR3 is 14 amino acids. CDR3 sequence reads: CAWSYRGSTPHLTF. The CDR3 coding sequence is TGTGCCTGGAGTTACCGTGGGAGTACCCCTCACTTAACCTTC.

Here the CDR3 reads CASSQLQRGAKDTQYF. The CDR3 DNA follows: TGTGCCAGCAGTCAGCTTCAGCGGGGGGCGAAAGATACGCAGTATTTT. J is TRBJ2-3 and V is TRBV28; 9 bases map to TRBD2. This CDR3 comprises 16 residues. Germline V gene sequence: CDR1 MDHEN, CDR2 SYDVKM. Unmatched junction bases numbered 11, after V lost 5 bases and J lost 5 bases.

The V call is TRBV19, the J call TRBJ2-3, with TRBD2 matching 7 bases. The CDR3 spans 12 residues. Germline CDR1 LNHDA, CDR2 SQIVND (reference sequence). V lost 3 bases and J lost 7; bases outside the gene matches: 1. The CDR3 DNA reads TGTGCCAGTAGTATTAGCGGGTATACGCAGTATTTT. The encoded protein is CASSISGYTQYF. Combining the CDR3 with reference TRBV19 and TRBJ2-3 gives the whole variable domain DGGITQSPKYLFRKEGQNVTLSCEQNLNHDAMYWYRQDPGQGLRLIYYSQIVNDFQKGDIAEGYSVSREKKESFPLTVTSAQKNPTAFYLCASSISGYTQYFGPGTRLTVL.

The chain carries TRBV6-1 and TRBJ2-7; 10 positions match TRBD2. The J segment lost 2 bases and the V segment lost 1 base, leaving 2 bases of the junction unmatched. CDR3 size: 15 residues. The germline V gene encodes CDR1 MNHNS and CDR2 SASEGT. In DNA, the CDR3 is TGTGCCAGCAGTGAAGGGACTAGCGGCGCCTACGAGCAGTACTTC. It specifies CASSEGTSGAYEQYF.

The CDR3 spells CASSHWTSGPNEQYF. The CDR3 DNA follows: TGTGCCAGCAGTCATTGGACTAGCGGACCCAACGAGCAGTACTTC. The chain has TRBV28 and TRBJ2-7, with TRBD2 matching over 10 bases. Losses at the gene ends were 5 bases for V and 5 bases for J; bases not matched to a gene: 9. Germline CDR1 MDHEN, CDR2 SYDVKM. CDR3 length equals 15 residues.

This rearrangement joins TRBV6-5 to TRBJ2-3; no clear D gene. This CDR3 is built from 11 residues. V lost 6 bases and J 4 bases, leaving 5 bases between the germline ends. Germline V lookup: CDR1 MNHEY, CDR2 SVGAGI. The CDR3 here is CASSRADTQYF. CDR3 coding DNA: TGTGCCAGCAGCCGGGCAGATACGCAGTATTTT.

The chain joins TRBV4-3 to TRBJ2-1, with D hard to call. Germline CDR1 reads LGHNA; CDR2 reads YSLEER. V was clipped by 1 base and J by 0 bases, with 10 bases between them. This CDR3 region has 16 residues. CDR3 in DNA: TGCGCCAGCAGCCAAGTCCGCCTAAGCTCCTACAATGAGCAGTTCTTC. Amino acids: CASSQVRLSSYNEQFF.

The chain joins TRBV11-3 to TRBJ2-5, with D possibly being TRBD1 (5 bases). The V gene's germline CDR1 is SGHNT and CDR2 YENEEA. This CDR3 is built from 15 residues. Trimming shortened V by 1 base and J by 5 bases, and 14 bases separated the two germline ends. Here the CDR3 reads CASSLAQGMDETQYF. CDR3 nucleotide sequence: TGTGCCAGCAGCTTAGCGCAGGGAATGGATGAGACCCAGTACTTC.

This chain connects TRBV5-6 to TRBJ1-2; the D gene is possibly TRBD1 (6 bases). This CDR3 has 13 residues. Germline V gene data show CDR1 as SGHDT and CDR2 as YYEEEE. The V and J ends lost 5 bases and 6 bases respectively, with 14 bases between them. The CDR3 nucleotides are TGTGCCAGCAGACGGACAGCGACCCATGGCTACACCTTC. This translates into CASRRTATHGYTF. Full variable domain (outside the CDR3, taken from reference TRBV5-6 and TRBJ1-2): DAGVTQSPTHLIKTRGQQVTLRCSPKSGHDTVSWYQQALGQGPQFIFQYYEEEERQRGNFPDRFSGHQFPNYSSELNVNALLLGDSALYLCASRRTATHGYTFGSGTRLTVV.

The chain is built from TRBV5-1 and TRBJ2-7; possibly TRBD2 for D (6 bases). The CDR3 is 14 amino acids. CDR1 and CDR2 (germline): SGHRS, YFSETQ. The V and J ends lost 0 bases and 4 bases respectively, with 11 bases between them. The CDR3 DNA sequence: TGCGCCAGCAGCTTGGAACTAGCCGCGTACGAGCAGTACTTC. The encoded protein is CASSLELAAYEQYF.

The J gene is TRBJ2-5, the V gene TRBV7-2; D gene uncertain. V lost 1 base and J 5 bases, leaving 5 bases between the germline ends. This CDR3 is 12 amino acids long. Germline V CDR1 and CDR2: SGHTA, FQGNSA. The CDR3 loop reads CASSLVMETQYF. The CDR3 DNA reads TGTGCCAGCAGCTTAGTTATGGAGACCCAGTACTTC.

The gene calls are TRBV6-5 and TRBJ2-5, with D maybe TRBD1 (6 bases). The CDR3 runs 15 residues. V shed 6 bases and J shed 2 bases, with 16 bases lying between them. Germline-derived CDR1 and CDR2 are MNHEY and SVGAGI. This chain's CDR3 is CASRGAGVGQETQYF. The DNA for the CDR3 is TGTGCCAGCAGGGGGGCCGGTGTGGGACAAGAGACCCAGTACTTC.

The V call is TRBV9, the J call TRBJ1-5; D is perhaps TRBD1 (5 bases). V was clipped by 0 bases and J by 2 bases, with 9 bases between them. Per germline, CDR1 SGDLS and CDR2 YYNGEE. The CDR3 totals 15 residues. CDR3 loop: CASSVEGVRNQPQHF. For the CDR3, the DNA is TGTGCCAGCAGCGTAGAAGGGGTTCGCAATCAGCCCCAGCATTTT.

The CDR3, as DNA: TGTGCCAGCAGCCAACTAGGAGGTAGGACAGATACGCAGTATTTT. This encodes CASSQLGGRTDTQYF. J is TRBJ2-3 and V is TRBV4-2; weak D call: TRBD2 (5 bases). This CDR3 region has 15 residues. V dropped 2 bases and J dropped 3 bases, with 12 bases sitting between them. In germline, CDR1 is LGHNA, CDR2 YNFKEQ.

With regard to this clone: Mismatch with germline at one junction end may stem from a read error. The CDR3 nucleotides read TGTGCCTGGAGTGTACAGGGGGGAAACAACATATATTTT. Protein: CAWSVQGGNNIYF. This chain links TRBV30 with TRBJ1-3; 8 bases align to TRBD1. Germline V lookup: CDR1 GTSNPN, CDR2 SVGIG (reference sequence). There are 13 residues in the CDR3.

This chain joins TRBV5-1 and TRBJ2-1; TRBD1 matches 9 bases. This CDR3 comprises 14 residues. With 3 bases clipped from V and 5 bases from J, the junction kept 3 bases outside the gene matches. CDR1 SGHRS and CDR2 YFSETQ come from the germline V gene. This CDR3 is CASSWGQGDNEQFF. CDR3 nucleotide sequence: TGCGCCAGCAGCTGGGGACAGGGTGACAATGAGCAGTTCTTC.

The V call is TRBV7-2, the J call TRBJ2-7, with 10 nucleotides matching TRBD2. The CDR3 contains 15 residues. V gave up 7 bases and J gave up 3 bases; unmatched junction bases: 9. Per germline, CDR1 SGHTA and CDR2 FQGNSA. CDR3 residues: CASTRSASGSYEQYF. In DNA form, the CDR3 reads TGTGCCAGCACCAGGTCGGCTAGCGGGAGCTACGAGCAGTACTTC.

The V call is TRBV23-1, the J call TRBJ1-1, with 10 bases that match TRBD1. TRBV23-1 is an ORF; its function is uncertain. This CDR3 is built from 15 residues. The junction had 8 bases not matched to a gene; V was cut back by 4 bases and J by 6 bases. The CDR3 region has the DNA TGCGCCAGCAGTCCGGGGAGGGACAGGGGACCTGAAGCTTTCTTT. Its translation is CASSPGRDRGPEAFF.

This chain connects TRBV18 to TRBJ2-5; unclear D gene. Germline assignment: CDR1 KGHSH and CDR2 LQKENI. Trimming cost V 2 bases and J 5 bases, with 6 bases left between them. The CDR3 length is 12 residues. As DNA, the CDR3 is TGTGCCAGCTCACCATCGGAGGAGACCCAGTACTTC. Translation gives CASSPSEETQYF. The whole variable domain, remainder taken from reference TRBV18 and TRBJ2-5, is NAGVMQNPRHLVRRRGQEARLRCSPMKGHSHVYWYRQLPEEGLKFMVYLQKENIIDESGMPKERFSAEFPKEGPSILRIQQVVRGDSAAYFCASSPSEETQYFGPGTRLLVL.

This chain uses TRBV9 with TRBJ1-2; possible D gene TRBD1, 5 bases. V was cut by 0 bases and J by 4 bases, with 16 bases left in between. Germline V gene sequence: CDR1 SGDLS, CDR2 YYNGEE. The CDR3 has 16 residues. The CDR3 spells CASSVGGQGIIYGYTF. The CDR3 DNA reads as TGTGCCAGCAGCGTAGGGGGTCAGGGAATCATCTATGGCTACACCTTC.

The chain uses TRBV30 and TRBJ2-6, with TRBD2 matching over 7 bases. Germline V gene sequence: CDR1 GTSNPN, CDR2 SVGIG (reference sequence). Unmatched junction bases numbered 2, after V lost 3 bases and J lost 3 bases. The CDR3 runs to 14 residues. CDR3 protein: CAWRGGSGANVLTF. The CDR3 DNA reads TGTGCCTGGAGGGGGGGGAGTGGGGCCAACGTCCTGACTTTC.

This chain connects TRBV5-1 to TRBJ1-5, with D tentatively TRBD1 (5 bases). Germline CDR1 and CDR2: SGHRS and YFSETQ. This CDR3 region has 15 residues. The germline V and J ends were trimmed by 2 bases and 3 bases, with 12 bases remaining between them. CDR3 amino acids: CASSLGPGYNQPQHF. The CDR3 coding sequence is TGCGCCAGCAGCTTAGGGCCAGGGTACAATCAGCCCCAGCATTTT.

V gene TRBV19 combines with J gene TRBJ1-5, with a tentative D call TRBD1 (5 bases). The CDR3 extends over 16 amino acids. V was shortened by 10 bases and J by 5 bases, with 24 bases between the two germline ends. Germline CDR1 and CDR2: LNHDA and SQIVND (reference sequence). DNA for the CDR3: TGTGCCACGGGGGGGACCCCCAGCAGGGTAGATCAGCCCCAGCATTTT. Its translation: CATGGTPSRVDQPQHF.

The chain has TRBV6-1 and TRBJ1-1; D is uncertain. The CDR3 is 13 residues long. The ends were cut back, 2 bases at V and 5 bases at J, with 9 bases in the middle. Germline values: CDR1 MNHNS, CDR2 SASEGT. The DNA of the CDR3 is TGTGCCAGCAGTGAATACGGAGATACTGAAGCTTTCTTT. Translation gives CASSEYGDTEAFF.

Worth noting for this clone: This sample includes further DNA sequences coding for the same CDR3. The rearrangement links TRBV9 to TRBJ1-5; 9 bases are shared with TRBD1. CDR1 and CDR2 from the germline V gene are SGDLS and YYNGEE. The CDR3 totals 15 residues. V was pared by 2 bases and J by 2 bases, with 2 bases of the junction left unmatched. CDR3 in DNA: TGTGCCAGCAGCGTGGGACAGGGCGGCAATCAGCCCCAGCATTTT. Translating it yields CASSVGQGGNQPQHF.

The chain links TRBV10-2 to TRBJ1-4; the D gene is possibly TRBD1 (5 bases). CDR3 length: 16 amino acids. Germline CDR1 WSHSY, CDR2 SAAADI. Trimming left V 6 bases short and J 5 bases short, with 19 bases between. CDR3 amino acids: CASRRDVSSTNEKLFF. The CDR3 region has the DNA TGCGCCAGCAGGCGGGACGTCTCCTCTACGAATGAAAAACTGTTTTTT.